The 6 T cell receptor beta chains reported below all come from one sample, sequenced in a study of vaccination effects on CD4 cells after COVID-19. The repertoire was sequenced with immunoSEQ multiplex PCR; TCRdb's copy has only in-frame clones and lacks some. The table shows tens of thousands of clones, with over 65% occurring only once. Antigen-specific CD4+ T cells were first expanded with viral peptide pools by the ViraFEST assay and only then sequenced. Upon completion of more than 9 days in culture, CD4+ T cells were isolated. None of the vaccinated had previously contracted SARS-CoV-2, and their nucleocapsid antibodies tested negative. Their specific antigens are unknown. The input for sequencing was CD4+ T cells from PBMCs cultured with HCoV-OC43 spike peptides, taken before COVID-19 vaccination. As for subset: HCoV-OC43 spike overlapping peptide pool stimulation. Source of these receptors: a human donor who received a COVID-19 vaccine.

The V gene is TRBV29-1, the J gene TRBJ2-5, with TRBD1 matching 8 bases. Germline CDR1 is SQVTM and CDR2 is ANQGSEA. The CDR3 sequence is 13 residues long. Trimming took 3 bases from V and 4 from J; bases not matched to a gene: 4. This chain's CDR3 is CSVDPGTGETQYF. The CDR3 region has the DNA TGCAGCGTTGACCCCGGGACAGGAGAGACCCAGTACTTC. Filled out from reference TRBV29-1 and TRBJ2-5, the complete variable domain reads SAVISQKPSRDICQRGTSLTIQCQVDSQVTMMFWYRQQPGQSLTLIATANQGSEATYESGFVIDKFPISRPNLTFSTLTVSNMSPEDSSIYLCSVDPGTGETQYFGPGTRLLVL.

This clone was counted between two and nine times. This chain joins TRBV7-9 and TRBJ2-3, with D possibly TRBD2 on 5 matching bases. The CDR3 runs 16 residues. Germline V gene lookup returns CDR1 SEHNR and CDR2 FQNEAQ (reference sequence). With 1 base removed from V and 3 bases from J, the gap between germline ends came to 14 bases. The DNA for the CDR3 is TGTGCCAGCAGCTTAGAACTAGGAATGGGGACAGATACGCAGTATTTT. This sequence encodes CASSLELGMGTDTQYF.

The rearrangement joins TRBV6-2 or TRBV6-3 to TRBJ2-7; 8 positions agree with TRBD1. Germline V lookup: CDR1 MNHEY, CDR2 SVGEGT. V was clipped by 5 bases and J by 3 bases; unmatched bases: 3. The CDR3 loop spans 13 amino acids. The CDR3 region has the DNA TGTGCCAGCAGTCTACAGGGGGGCTACGAGCAGTACGTC. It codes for CASSLQGGYEQYV.

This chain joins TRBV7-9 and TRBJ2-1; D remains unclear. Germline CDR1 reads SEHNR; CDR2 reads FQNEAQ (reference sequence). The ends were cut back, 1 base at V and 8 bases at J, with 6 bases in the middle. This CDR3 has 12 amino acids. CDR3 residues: CASSLVRYEQFF. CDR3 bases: TGTGCCAGCAGCTTAGTCCGGTATGAGCAGTTCTTC.

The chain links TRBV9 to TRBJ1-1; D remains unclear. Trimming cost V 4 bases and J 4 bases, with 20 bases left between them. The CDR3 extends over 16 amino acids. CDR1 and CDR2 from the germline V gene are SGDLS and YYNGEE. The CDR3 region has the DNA TGTGCCAGCAGCCCAAATAGTCCGGGGTCCCCCACTGAAGCTTTCTTT. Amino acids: CASSPNSPGSPTEAFF.

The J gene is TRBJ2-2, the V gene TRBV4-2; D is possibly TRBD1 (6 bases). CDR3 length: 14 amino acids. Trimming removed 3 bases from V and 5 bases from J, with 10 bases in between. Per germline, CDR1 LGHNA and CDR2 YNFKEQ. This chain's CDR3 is CASSHTTGTGELFF. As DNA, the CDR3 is TGTGCCAGCAGCCACACCACAGGGACCGGGGAGCTGTTTTTT.